These 27 T cell receptor beta chains came from one sample sequenced in a study of blood T cell repertoires in COVID-19. Clones were sequenced by immunoSEQ multiplex PCR, and TCRdb holds only the in-frame ones, with some missing. The table shows roughly 220,000 clones, with over 80% occurring only once. Sequencing was carried out using PBMCs or T cells enriched from blood (not recorded which). The receptors were sampled from a woman in her thirties or forties who had recovered from COVID-19.

V is TRBV4-1 and J is TRBJ2-5, with 9 bases aligning to TRBD1. V lost 0 bases to trimming and J lost 5 bases; unmatched junction nucleotides: 13. The CDR3 is 18 amino acids. Germline V gives CDR1 MGHRA, CDR2 YSYEKL. The CDR3 nucleotides read TGCGCCAGCAGCCAAGAACCGGGACAGGGATGGGAAACGGAGACCCAGTACTTC. The encoded protein is CASSQEPGQGWETETQYF.

V gene TRBV3-1 (or the pseudogene TRBV3-2) combines with J gene TRBJ1-1, with TRBD1 as a possible D gene (5 bases). The germline V gene has CDR1 LGHDT and CDR2 YNNKEL (reference sequence). The V end was cut by 1 base, the J end by 1 base, with 13 bases between. CDR3 length equals 16 residues. The CDR3 is CASSQGGARANTEAFF. The CDR3, as DNA: TGTGCCAGCAGCCAAGGCGGGGCCAGGGCGAACACTGAAGCTTTCTTT.

This chain joins TRBV24-1 and TRBJ2-5; TRBD2 agrees at 10 bases. The CDR3 spans 17 residues. With V trimmed by 9 bases and J by 5 bases, 17 bases remained unmatched. The germline gives CDR1 KGHDR, CDR2 SFDVKD. The CDR3 coding sequence is TGTGCCACCTCCGGGGGGGGAGCGGGAGGGCCGGGCGAGACCCAGTACTTC. The encoded protein is CATSGGGAGGPGETQYF.

The J gene is TRBJ2-7, the V gene TRBV18, with D possibly matching TRBD2 (6 bases). Germline CDR1 reads KGHSH; CDR2 reads LQKENI. V was pared by 6 bases and J by 2 bases, with 17 bases between. The CDR3 is 15 amino acids. CDR3: CASSPRGGDAYEQYF. Written as DNA, the CDR3 is TGTGCCAGCTCGCCCCGAGGAGGGGATGCCTACGAGCAGTACTTC.

This CDR3 is CASSLGTVIEELFF. The CDR3 DNA follows: TGTGCCAGCAGCTTAGGGACAGTCATTGAGGAGCTGTTTTTT. The chain is built from TRBV7-8 and TRBJ2-2; perhaps TRBD1 as D (6 bases). CDR1 is SGHVS, CDR2 FQNEAQ, per germline. The ends were cut back, 1 base at V and 10 bases at J, with 13 bases in the middle. The CDR3 has 14 residues.

This CDR3 is CASSQGTSGRDLYYEQYF. The CDR3 DNA is TGTGCCAGCAGCCAAGGGACTAGCGGGAGGGACCTCTATTACGAGCAGTACTTC. The chain uses TRBV7-3 and TRBJ2-7, with TRBD2 matching over 16 bases. The CDR3 covers 18 residues. Germline-derived CDR1 and CDR2 are SGHTA and FQGTGA. Germline trimming cut 5 bases from V and 4 bases from J; bases unmatched to any gene: 11.

The chain is built from TRBV6-5 and TRBJ2-5; 9 positions match TRBD2. The CDR3 runs to 14 residues. Unmatched junction bases numbered 8, after V lost 10 bases and J lost 2 bases. Germline-derived CDR1 and CDR2 are MNHEY and SVGAGI. CDR3 in DNA: TGTGCCACTAGACTTGCGGGAGGGCAAGAGACCCAGTACTTC. Translation: CATRLAGGQETQYF.

The J gene is TRBJ2-2, the V gene TRBV3-1 (or the pseudogene TRBV3-2); the D gene is possibly TRBD1 (5 bases). Per germline, CDR1 LGHDT and CDR2 YNNKEL (reference sequence). The CDR3 runs to 14 residues. V lost 2 bases to trimming and J lost 4 bases, with 8 bases between them. The DNA for the CDR3 is TGTGCCAGCAGCCAAAGGACAACCACCGGGGAGCTGTTTTTT. Its translation is CASSQRTTTGELFF.

The chain joins TRBV24-1 to TRBJ2-1; 13 nucleotides agree with TRBD2. The V gene end was trimmed by 6 bases and the J gene end by 7 bases; junction bases not matched to a gene: 14. Germline loops: CDR1 KGHDR, CDR2 SFDVKD. CDR3 length equals 18 residues. CDR3 sequence reads: CATSTSKWTSGSMNEQFF. Written as DNA, the CDR3 is TGTGCCACCAGTACATCCAAATGGACTAGCGGGAGCATGAATGAGCAGTTCTTC.

V and J are TRBV6-5 and TRBJ2-1; unclear D gene. The CDR3 runs to 15 residues. The V gene's germline CDR1 is MNHEY and CDR2 SVGAGI. V was clipped by 6 bases and J by 4 bases, with 16 bases between them. The CDR3 loop is CASRERSVPYNEQFF. CDR3 nucleotides: TGTGCCAGCAGGGAGAGGTCGGTCCCTTACAATGAGCAGTTCTTC.

This chain connects TRBV30 to TRBJ2-3; 10 bases are shared with TRBD2. V lost 2 bases to trimming and J lost 8 bases; unmatched junction nucleotides: 1. From germline, CDR1 is GTSNPN and CDR2 SVGIG (reference sequence). The CDR3 runs to 12 residues. CDR3 region: CAWSSGRGTQYF. The CDR3 DNA sequence: TGTGCCTGGAGTAGCGGGAGGGGTACGCAGTATTTT.

This clone was seen only a few times. The J gene is TRBJ2-1, the V gene TRBV5-5; TRBD1 matches 8 bases. CDR1 is SGHKS and CDR2 is YYEKEE in the germline V gene (reference sequence). The junction had 10 bases not matched to a gene; V was cut back by 3 bases and J by 2 bases. CDR3 size: 17 residues. CDR3 sequence: CASSWGGQGPTYNEQFF. The CDR3 DNA reads as TGTGCCAGCAGCTGGGGTGGACAGGGCCCAACCTACAATGAGCAGTTCTTC.

This sequence joins TRBV15 and TRBJ2-2; 7 positions agree with TRBD2. Trimming at V came to 0 bases and at J to 4 bases, leaving 8 bases not matched to a gene. CDR1 and CDR2 from the germline V gene are LNHNV and YYDKDF (reference sequence). CDR3 length: 17 amino acids. Here the CDR3 reads CATSRDRLAESTGELFF. CDR3 bases: TGTGCCACCAGCAGAGATCGGCTAGCGGAAAGCACCGGGGAGCTGTTTTTT.

This clone came up once. The chain is built from TRBV27 and TRBJ2-7; D is perhaps TRBD2 (6 bases). Trimming took off 7 bases at V and 0 bases at J, with 13 bases between the two ends. Germline CDR1 is MNHEY and CDR2 is SMNVEV (reference sequence). The CDR3 covers 14 residues. The CDR3 nucleotides are TGTGCCAGCAATCCAGCGGGTAGCTCCTACGAGCAGTACTTC. Translated, it gives CASNPAGSSYEQYF.

The V call is TRBV7-3, the J call TRBJ2-3, with D possibly TRBD1 on 7 matching bases. V lost 5 bases and J 1 base, leaving 16 bases between the germline ends. The germline V gene has CDR1 SGHTA and CDR2 FQGTGA. The CDR3 extends over 16 amino acids. The CDR3 nucleotides read TGTGCCAGCAGCCAACAGGGGCCGGGGGGCACAGATACGCAGTATTTT. Its protein is CASSQQGPGGTDTQYF.

CDR3 sequence reads: CASSIKWGPYQPFGEQFF. CDR3 nucleotide sequence: TGTGCCAGTAGTATAAAATGGGGGCCCTACCAACCCTTTGGTGAGCAGTTCTTC. The chain links TRBV19 to TRBJ2-1; possibly TRBD1 for D (6 bases). This CDR3 has 18 amino acids. Looked up from germline, CDR1 is LNHDA and CDR2 is SQIVND (reference sequence). Trimming shortened V by 2 bases and J by 9 bases, and 26 bases separated the two germline ends.

The table lists this clone with a count of one. The rearrangement joins TRBV5-4 to TRBJ1-2; 8 bases match TRBD1. V lost 0 bases, J lost 2 bases, and 3 bases stayed unmatched. The CDR3 spans 15 residues. Germline-derived CDR1 and CDR2 are SGHNT and YYREEE (reference sequence). The CDR3 reads CASSLETGVNYGYTF. In DNA form, the CDR3 reads TGTGCCAGCAGCTTGGAGACAGGGGTGAACTATGGCTACACCTTC.

This rearrangement joins TRBV5-1 to TRBJ2-7; 9 positions match TRBD2. Trimming cost V 0 bases and J 6 bases; bases outside gene matches: 7. This CDR3 is built from 15 residues. The germline V gene has CDR1 SGHRS and CDR2 YFSETQ. CDR3 loop: CASSLAGTSSLEQYF. In DNA, the CDR3 is TGCGCCAGCAGCTTGGCCGGGACTAGCTCTCTCGAGCAGTACTTC.

V is TRBV7-6 and J is TRBJ2-2, with a possible D match to TRBD1 (6 bases). Germline V CDR1 and CDR2: SGHVS, FNYEAQ. Trimming took off 0 bases at V and 0 bases at J, with 11 bases between the two ends. The CDR3 is made up of 17 amino acids. The CDR3 sequence: CASSLAGAGTNTGELFF. Written as DNA, the CDR3 is TGTGCCAGCAGCTTAGCGGGGGCAGGGACGAACACCGGGGAGCTGTTTTTT.

V gene TRBV2 combines with J gene TRBJ1-3; no clear D. Trimming removed 1 base from V and 0 bases from J, with 16 bases in between. The CDR3 loop spans 18 amino acids. The germline V gene encodes CDR1 SNHLY and CDR2 FYNNEI. Here the CDR3 reads CASSEVSGLFSSGNTIYF. In nucleotides, the CDR3 is TGTGCCAGCAGTGAAGTGTCGGGTCTTTTCAGCTCTGGAAACACCATATATTTT.

The rearrangement uses TRBV11-3 and TRBJ2-1, with 13 bases that match TRBD2. CDR1 is SGHNT and CDR2 is YENEEA in the germline V gene. Trimming removed 5 bases from V and 6 bases from J; junction bases left unmatched: 7. The CDR3 contains 16 residues. The CDR3 loop reads CASSSRTSGRRNEQFF. DNA of the CDR3: TGTGCCAGCAGCAGTCGGACTAGCGGGAGACGCAATGAGCAGTTCTTC. The variable domain in full, completed from reference TRBV11-3 and TRBJ2-1, reads EAGVVQSPRYKIIEKKQPVAFWCNPISGHNTLYWYLQNLGQGPELLIRYENEEAVDDSQLPKDRFSAERLKGVDSTLKIQPAELGDSAVYLCASSSRTSGRRNEQFFGPGTRLTVL.

The chain uses TRBV5-1 and TRBJ1-2; TRBD1 matches 7 bases. CDR3 length: 13 amino acids. CDR1 is SGHRS, CDR2 YFSETQ, per germline. Losses at the gene ends were 1 base for V and 7 bases for J; bases not matched to a gene: 4. The DNA of the CDR3 is TGCGCCAGCAGCTTGCTCCCAGGGGGTGGCTACACCTTC. Protein sequence: CASSLLPGGGYTF.

This clone showed up just once. This chain uses TRBV7-2 with TRBJ2-3; the match to TRBD2 covers 11 bases. CDR3 length: 17 amino acids. Germline V gives CDR1 SGHTA, CDR2 FQGNSA. The V and J ends lost 1 base and 5 bases, in that order; junction bases with no gene match: 8. The CDR3 protein is CASSLDLAGGRRDTQYF. The CDR3 nucleotides are TGTGCCAGCAGCTTAGATCTAGCGGGAGGACGGAGAGATACGCAGTATTTT. Complete variable domain (other parts from reference TRBV7-2 and TRBJ2-3): GAGVSQSPSNKVTEKGKDVELRCDPISGHTALYWYRQSLGQGLEFLIYFQGNSAPDKSGLPSDRFSAERTGGSVSTLTIQRTQQEDSAVYLCASSLDLAGGRRDTQYFGPGTRLTVL.

The V and J genes are TRBV3-1 (or the pseudogene TRBV3-2) and TRBJ2-7; D may be TRBD1 (5 bases). This CDR3 has 14 residues. Germline lookup yields CDR1 LGHDT and CDR2 YNNKEL (reference sequence). V was trimmed by 3 bases and J by 4 bases, leaving 13 bases between them. The CDR3: CASSHAGFLYEQYF. DNA for the CDR3: TGTGCCAGCAGCCACGCAGGGTTTCTTTACGAGCAGTACTTC.

This clone was seen once. The genes are TRBV7-2 and TRBJ2-5, with a weak D call TRBD1 (5 bases). Germline V gene data show CDR1 as SGHTA and CDR2 as FQGNSA. The CDR3 extends over 17 amino acids. Between the trimmed V and J ends, which lost 4 bases and 1 base, there was a span of 19 bases. In nucleotides, the CDR3 is TGTGCCAGCAGCTCCGCGGATTGGGGCCAGTCCCAAGAGACCCAGTACTTC. Residues: CASSSADWGQSQETQYF.

V and J are TRBV28 and TRBJ2-7; TRBD2 might be the D (6 bases). The germline V gene has CDR1 MDHEN and CDR2 SYDVKM. Trimming stripped 4 bases from V and 1 base from J, with 17 bases between. The CDR3 is 16 amino acids. In DNA form, the CDR3 reads TGTGCCAGCAGTTCACCGTCTGCGGGGCGATCCTACGAGCAGTACTTC. Its protein product is CASSSPSAGRSYEQYF.

The V and J genes are TRBV18 and TRBJ1-1; 11 nucleotides match TRBD1. CDR1 and CDR2 from the germline V gene are KGHSH and LQKENI. The CDR3 is made up of 16 amino acids. V gave up 6 bases and J gave up 0 bases; unmatched junction bases: 6. The CDR3 is CASSWGQGGVNTEAFF. CDR3 nucleotide sequence: TGTGCCAGCTCCTGGGGACAGGGGGGGGTGAACACTGAAGCTTTCTTT.